The text below deals with one T cell receptor beta chain. Its target is not known. This entry belongs to a study of T cells in Graves' hyperthyroidism and ophthalmopathy. Regarding the study as a whole: Ophthalmopathy was distinguished from stable hyperthyroidism by 13 V-J signatures. Most thyroid clonotypes with frequency above 0.001 were detected in blood.

RNA transcripts provided the source from which TCR beta CDR3 regions were amplified. A first-round RT-PCR of the TCR CDR3 used the HTBI primer set. One entry per CDR3 protein results from TCRdb running MiXCR on the multiplex PCR reads. The table lists 530,000 or so distinct CDR3 sequences, 35% to 55% of them singletons, with roughly 7.7% in the top ten. The CDR3 contains 18 residues. Unmatched junction bases numbered 16, after V lost 0 bases and J lost 5 bases. Germline V gene data show CDR1 as DFQATT and CDR2 as SNEGSKA (reference sequence). These patients, aged 18 to 65, had recently diagnosed hyperthyroidism lasting under 2 months. Clinical symptoms, serum thyroxine, TRAb, thyroid ultrasound and orbital computed tomography informed diagnoses.

The clonotype originates from a woman aged 18-29 years with Graves' hyperthyroidism. The chain couples TRBV20-1 to TRBJ1-5, with TRBD1 matching 7 bases. The specimen was peripheral blood or thyroid tissue (not recorded which). The CDR3 coding sequence is TGCAGTGCTAGAGACCTAAACAGGGGTCGAGGGACCGATCAGCCCCAGCATTTT. Its protein is CSARDLNRGRGTDQPQHF.